This T cell receptor (beta chain) was obtained from a study of blood T cell repertoires in COVID-19. Germline V CDR1 and CDR2: SEHNR, FQNEAQ (reference sequence). V trimming: 5 bases; J trimming: 12 bases; junction bases outside the gene matches: 14. This CDR3 has 15 amino acids. Clones were read by immunoSEQ multiplex PCR, and TCRdb kept only the in-frame ones, dropping some. The table shows 150,000 to 200,000 clones, with approximately 88% occurring only once. Sequencing was done on a sample of peripheral blood. The sequence was obtained from a woman in her twenties or thirties with acute or convalescent COVID-19. This chain joins TRBV7-9 and TRBJ2-1; 9 positions match TRBD2. The CDR3 spells CASSPAAGGPRSQFF. CDR3 nucleotides: TGTGCCAGCAGCCCCGCAGCGGGAGGCCCTCGGTCGCAGTTCTTC.